The rows below give T cell receptor beta chains drawn from one sample of a study of blood T cells in healthy people across ages. TCRdb reprocessed the 5' RACE reads with MiXCR, giving one entry per CDR3 protein. Among some 1.4 million distinct CDR3 sequences listed, 42% were seen once. The sequencing sample was made of blood. These receptors were taken from a woman aged 18-29 years in good health. The CDR3 runs from the conserved cysteine through the conserved F or W. A D gene is named only where the DNA matches it firmly. Not all rows give a size; the values are once, few, many and, for expanded clones, a class.

j_gene | v_gene | abundance | d_gene | CDR3nt | CDR3aa
TRBJ1-4 | TRBV20-1 | few | TRBD1 | TGCAGTGCTAGAGGCCCGACAGGGTATAATGAAAAACTGTTTTTT | CSARGPTGYNEKLFF
TRBJ2-7 | TRBV4-1 | NA | TRBD2 | TGCGCCAGCAGCCAAGATGTTACTAGCGGACTCTCCTACAATGAGCAGTACTTC | CASSQDVTSGLSYNEQYF
TRBJ2-4 | TRBV12-3/TRBV12-4 | many | NA | TGTGCCAGCAGCTTAGGTGGGGGAAACATTCAGTACTTC | CASSLGGGNIQYF
TRBJ2-1 | TRBV7-8 | NA | NA | TGTGCCAGCAGCTTAGGCCAGGGGCTCTCCTACAATGAGCAGTTCTTC | CASSLGQGLSYNEQFF
TRBJ1-4 | TRBV24-1 | NA | NA | TGTGCCACCAGTGTGGGGGCGAATGAAAAACTGTTTTTT | CATSVGANEKLFF
TRBJ2-6 | TRBV7-2 | NA | NA | TGTGCCAGCAGCTCGGGCTGGGCCAACGTCCTGACTTTC | CASSSGWANVLTF
TRBJ2-5 | TRBV4-1 | few | NA | TGCGCCAGCAGCCAAGAAGGACTCTTCCAAGAGACCCAGTACTTC | CASSQEGLFQETQYF
TRBJ2-7 | TRBV12-3/TRBV12-4 | few | TRBD1 | TGTGCCAGCAGTCCTAACAGGGGCGCGAACTACGAGCAGTACTTC | CASSPNRGANYEQYF
TRBJ2-7 | TRBV19 | NA | NA | TGTGCCATCCCTCTGGAAAGCTCCTACGAGCAGTACTTC | CAIPLESSYEQYF
TRBJ2-5 | TRBV5-1 | NA | TRBD2 | TGCGCCAGCAGCTACCAATTTAGCGGGCAAATCCAAGAGACCCAGTACTTC | CASSYQFSGQIQETQYF
TRBJ2-3 | TRBV28 | few | TRBD2 | TGTGCCAGCAGTGCCTTGGGAGCGGGGGGCACAGATACGCAGTATTTT | CASSALGAGGTDTQYF
TRBJ2-5 | TRBV28 | NA | NA | TGTGCCAGCAGCAAAATGGATCAAGAGACCCAGTACTTC | CASSKMDQETQYF
TRBJ1-6 | TRBV5-1 | NA | NA | TGCGCCAGCAGCGGCCCAGGGGATAATTCACCCCTCCACTTT | CASSGPGDNSPLHF
TRBJ1-2 | TRBV7-3 | NA | NA | TGTGCCAGCAGCTTAACGACAGAAGGGATCTACACCTTC | CASSLTTEGIYTF
TRBJ2-1 | TRBV6-1 | NA | TRBD2 | TGTGCCAGCAGTGAAGAAGCGGGAGGGTTGGGTGAGCAGTTCTTC | CASSEEAGGLGEQFF
TRBJ2-7 | TRBV20-1 | NA | TRBD1 | TGCAGTGCTCCCCGGGACAGGGACTACGAGCAGTACTTC | CSAPRDRDYEQYF
TRBJ1-2 | TRBV30 | once | NA | TGTGCCTGGAGTGTACAACGGGCCGCTAACTATGGCTACACCTTC | CAWSVQRAANYGYTF
TRBJ2-7 | TRBV5-1 | many | NA | TGTGCCAGCAAAGACAGCTACGAGCAGTACTTC | CASKDSYEQYF
TRBJ2-7 | TRBV18 | NA | TRBD1 | TGTGCCAGCCCACGCGGCGGGACAGGGATGGACGAGCAGTACTTC | CASPRGGTGMDEQYF
TRBJ1-2 | TRBV3-1 | NA | TRBD1 | TGTGCCAGCAGTCGAACCGGACAGGGGTTCTATGGCTACACCTTC | CASSRTGQGFYGYTF
TRBJ1-4 | TRBV12-3/TRBV12-4 | NA | NA | TGTGCCAGCAGTTTAGGTCTCACCCGGGGTACTAATGAAAAACTGTTTTTT | CASSLGLTRGTNEKLFF
TRBJ2-7 | TRBV7-9 | NA | NA | TGTGCCAGCAGCGACCGAGCGGTCACCAATGAGCAGTACTTC | CASSDRAVTNEQYF
TRBJ1-2 | TRBV3-1 | NA | NA | TGTGCCAGCAGCCAAGCCCAGACTAACTATGGCTACACCTTC | CASSQAQTNYGYTF
TRBJ2-3 | TRBV2 | NA | TRBD2 | TGTGCCAGCAGCTTGGGACTAGCGGGGGGGCCTCGGAAAGATACGCAGTATTTT | CASSLGLAGGPRKDTQYF
TRBJ1-5 | TRBV2 | NA | NA | TGTGCCAGCAGTGATTCGGGGGGGGCCAATCAGCCCCAGCATTTT | CASSDSGGANQPQHF
TRBJ1-2 | TRBV15 | few | NA | TGTGCCACCAGCAGAGATGCTTACCTACAGGGTAACTATGGCTACACCTTC | CATSRDAYLQGNYGYTF
TRBJ1-1 | TRBV27 | many | NA | TGTGCCACACAGGGATCCACTGAAGCTTTCTTT | CATQGSTEAFF
TRBJ2-1 | TRBV3-1 | few | TRBD2 | TGTGCCAGCAGCCAAGATCGGGGACTAGGGAGGAATGAGCAGTTCTTC | CASSQDRGLGRNEQFF
TRBJ2-1 | TRBV6-1 | NA | TRBD2 | TGTGCCAGCAGTGAACGGCGTCAGGTCCTAGCGGTAAAAAGGGGCAATGAGCAGTTCTTC | CASSERRQVLAVKRGNEQFF
TRBJ2-1 | TRBV6-2/TRBV6-3 | NA | NA | TGTGCCAGCAGCAACTGGTATTATGAGCAGTTCTTC | CASSNWYYEQFF
TRBJ1-2 | TRBV27 | NA | NA | TGTGCCAGCAGTTTAGGGGGCCCCGGAGACTATGGCTACACCTTC | CASSLGGPGDYGYTF
TRBJ2-7 | TRBV6-5 | NA | TRBD1 | TGTGCCAGCAGGCTACAGGGGGGTCGGGACGAGCAGTACTTC | CASRLQGGRDEQYF
TRBJ2-7 | TRBV9 | NA | TRBD1 | TGTGCCAGCAGCGTAGGCGACAGGGGGGCCTACGAGCAGTACTTC | CASSVGDRGAYEQYF
TRBJ1-1 | TRBV4-1 | NA | NA | TGCGCCAGCAGCTACCCCGGGGCCTCTGAAGCTTTCTTT | CASSYPGASEAFF
TRBJ1-2 | TRBV6-1 | once | NA | TGTGCCAGCATGCTAGGACAGCCCTATGGCTACACCTTC | CASMLGQPYGYTF
TRBJ1-2 | TRBV27 | few | TRBD1 | TGTGCCAGCAGTTTCATCGGACAGGGCTATGATGGCTACACCTTC | CASSFIGQGYDGYTF
TRBJ1-2 | TRBV9 | few | TRBD1 | TGTGCCAGCAGCGCAGGGGGAGCCCCCTATGGCTACACCTTC | CASSAGGAPYGYTF
TRBJ2-1 | TRBV6-5 | NA | NA | TGTGCCAGCAGTTACTCGAGAGGGCCCGGGTATGAGCAGTTCTTC | CASSYSRGPGYEQFF
TRBJ1-2 | TRBV3-1 | NA | NA | TGTGCCAGCAGCCAGCTATTCGGCACCATAAACTATGGCTACAACTTC | CASSQLFGTINYGYNF
TRBJ1-4 | TRBV3-1 | NA | NA | TGTGCCAGCAGCCCTATAATGGCGCTCGGGACTAATGAAAAACTGTTTTTT | CASSPIMALGTNEKLFF
TRBJ2-5 | TRBV18 | once | NA | TGTGCCAGCTCACCAGGCACAGGGTCATGGGAGTACTTC | CASSPGTGSWEYF
TRBJ2-7 | TRBV21-1 | NA | NA | TGTGCCAGCCACTACGGAAATTTCTACGAGCAGTACTTC | CASHYGNFYEQYF
TRBJ2-2 | TRBV28 | NA | NA | TGTGCCAGCAGTTTATGGTCTAGCGACACCGGGGAGCTGTTTTTT | CASSLWSSDTGELFF
TRBJ2-3 | TRBV11-2 | NA | TRBD2 | TGTGCCAGCAGCCAAATCGGGACTAGCGGGAGCACAGATACGCAGTATTTT | CASSQIGTSGSTDTQYF
TRBJ2-3 | TRBV12-3/TRBV12-4 | NA | NA | TGTGCCGGCAGTTTATCAGCGGACACAGATACGCAGTATTTT | CAGSLSADTDTQYF
TRBJ2-7 | TRBV5-1 | few | NA | TGCGCCAGCAGCTTGGCCCTGGCTGCGGACGAGCAGTACTTC | CASSLALAADEQYF
TRBJ2-7 | TRBV9 | NA | TRBD2 | TGTGCCAGCAGCGCCGGGACTAGCGGCTACAATGGGCAGTACTTC | CASSAGTSGYNGQYF
TRBJ2-7 | TRBV20-1 | NA | TRBD1 | TGCAGTGCTAGGGATACCATGACAGGGGCAGGCTACGAGCAGTACTTC | CSARDTMTGAGYEQYF
TRBJ2-5 | TRBV29-1 | NA | TRBD2 | TGCAGCGTTCCCTCACTAGCGGGGACCCAAGAGACCCAGTACTTC | CSVPSLAGTQETQYF
TRBJ2-3 | TRBV24-1 | NA | TRBD1 | TGTGCCACCAGTGACCAAAGGGACAGGGGTCCGGTAGATACGCAGTATTTT | CATSDQRDRGPVDTQYF
TRBJ1-3 | TRBV12-3/TRBV12-4 | NA | NA | TGTGCCAGCAGTTTACATTCGGCTGGAAACACCATATATTTT | CASSLHSAGNTIYF
TRBJ2-5 | TRBV10-3 | NA | NA | TGTGCCATCAGTTCCCATAACAATGAGCAGTACTTC | CAISSHNNEQYF
TRBJ1-2 | TRBV10-3 | NA | NA | TGTGCCATCAGTGAGTCGACAGGCAGCCAGATTTATGGCTACACCTTC | CAISESTGSQIYGYTF
TRBJ2-5 | TRBV5-1 | NA | TRBD2 | TGCGCCAGCACCACCCCTAGCGGGGGGGCAGAGACCCAGTACTTC | CASTTPSGGAETQYF
TRBJ2-1 | TRBV7-9 | NA | NA | TGTGCCGGCAGCTCTTTCCCAAGCGGGCGCCGCCGGGACAATGAGCAGTTCTTC | CAGSSFPSGRRRDNEQFF
TRBJ2-7 | TRBV20-1 | NA | NA | TGCAGTGCTAGGCAGAGGGGGGAGCAGTACTTC | CSARQRGEQYF
TRBJ2-1 | TRBV7-9 | few | TRBD2 | TGTGCCAGCAGCACCCCTGTGAGTAGCGGGAGCCCTAGCTCCTACAATGAGCAGTTCTTC | CASSTPVSSGSPSSYNEQFF
TRBJ2-3 | TRBV29-1 | many | NA | TGCAGCGTTGAGACAGCGGATACGCAGTATTTT | CSVETADTQYF
TRBJ1-2 | TRBV10-3 | few | NA | TGTGCCATCAGTGAGTCTGGGGGGCTTAACTATGGCTACACCTTC | CAISESGGLNYGYTF